This TCR beta chain was profiled in a study of beta chain features in type 1 diabetes. Broader study findings: Across all four CD4+ subsets, people with type 1 diabetes showed modestly shorter TCRB CDR3s.

Isolated RNA was reverse transcribed in full, so expressed TCRB transcripts were sequenced. Sequencing was performed with immunoSEQ multiplex PCR; in TCRdb, only in-frame clones are kept and a portion is missing. Among about 400,000 clones, roughly an eighth were seen once, and the ten largest hold 0.0095% to 0.013%. This clone showed up just a few times. As yet, its antigen is unknown. Trimming removed 0 bases from V and 3 bases from J, with 13 bases in between. CDR1 is SGHRS and CDR2 is YFSETQ in the germline V gene. This CDR3 region has 16 residues. The rearrangement uses TRBV5-1 and TRBJ2-1; TRBD1 is a possible D gene (6 bases). The sequence was collected from a woman between 18 and 29 years old with type 1 diabetes. Sequenced: naive CD4+ T cells from blood. CDR3 sequence (DNA): TGCGCCAGCAGCTTGGTGGGGGCGGCGGACTACAATGAGCAGTTCTTC. Translated: CASSLVGAADYNEQFF.